The T cell receptor (beta chain) described here comes from a study of T-cell memory formation after mild COVID-19. In the study overall: For the most part, TCR clusters were specific to one donor. General observations from the study: Nothing showed for sure that second-wave clones peaking on day 37 were SARS-CoV-2 specific. Detection of some responders pre-infection suggested pre-existing cross-reactive memory T cells participated.

Worth noting for this clonotype: Its antigen remains unknown. The conserved phenylalanine or tryptophan normally closing the CDR3 is absent here, so this likely arose from a read error.

V trimming: 4 bases; J trimming: 7 bases; junction bases outside the gene matches: 7. The CDR3 loop spans 14 amino acids. The germline CDR1 and CDR2 sequences are SGHRS and YFSETQ. Researchers used 5'RACE with constant-segment primers to make TCR alpha and TCR beta cDNA libraries that carry sample barcodes and UMIs. MiXCR was run by TCRdb on the 5' RACE reads, yielding one entry per CDR3 protein. The sample consists of under 110,000 distinct CDR3 sequences, 12% of them appearing once. The TCR comes from an adult woman who had mild COVID-19 (a few samples of this study predate the infection). Cell type and time point are not known. Sample: PBMCs or a T cell subset sorted from them (not recorded which). This chain joins TRBV5-1 and TRBJ2-1, with 8 bases aligning to TRBD1. The CDR3 here is CASSANRGMNEQFL. For the CDR3, the DNA is TGCGCCAGCAGCGCAAACAGGGGGATGAATGAGCAGTTCCTC.